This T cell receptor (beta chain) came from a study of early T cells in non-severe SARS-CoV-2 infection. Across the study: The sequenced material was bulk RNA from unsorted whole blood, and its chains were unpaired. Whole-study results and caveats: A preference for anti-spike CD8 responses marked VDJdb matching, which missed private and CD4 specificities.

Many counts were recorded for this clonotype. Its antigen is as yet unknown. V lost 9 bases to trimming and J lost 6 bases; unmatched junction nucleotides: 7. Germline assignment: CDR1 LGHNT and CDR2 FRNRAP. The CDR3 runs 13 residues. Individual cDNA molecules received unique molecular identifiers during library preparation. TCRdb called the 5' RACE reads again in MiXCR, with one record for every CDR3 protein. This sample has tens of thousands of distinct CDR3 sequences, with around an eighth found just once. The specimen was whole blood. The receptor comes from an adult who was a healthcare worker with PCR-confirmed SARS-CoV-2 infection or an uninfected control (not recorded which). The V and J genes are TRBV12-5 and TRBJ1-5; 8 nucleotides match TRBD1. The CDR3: CASRQGTGQPQHF. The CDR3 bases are TGTGCTAGCAGACAGGGGACAGGTCAGCCCCAGCATTTT.